This TCR beta chain was sequenced for a study of blood T cell repertoires in COVID-19. CDR3 length: 13 amino acids. Per the germline V gene, CDR1 is MDHEN and CDR2 is SYDVKM. V trimming: 6 bases; J trimming: 6 bases; junction bases outside the gene matches: 4. The protocol was immunoSEQ multiplex PCR, while the TCRdb copy is restricted to in-frame clones and leaves out a portion. Of approximately 190,000 clones listed, over 80% were seen once; the top ten hold about 7.8%. Notes on this clone: The sample has other DNA sequences that encode this CDR3 too.

The sequenced sample consisted of peripheral blood. This TCR came from a woman aged 60 to 75 with COVID-19, enrolled during active disease. The genes are TRBV28 and TRBJ1-5; TRBD1 matches 8 bases. In nucleotides, the CDR3 is TGTGCCAGCAGCGGGACAGGTTCTCAGCCCCAGCATTTT. Protein: CASSGTGSQPQHF.